This TCR beta chain is from a study of T cell responses to AZD1222 COVID-19 vaccine. Study-level points and caveats: With two AZD1222 doses given, Spike-specific TCR breadth and depth both rose. Spike was spanned by vaccine-associated CD4 TCRs, with dominance at 160-218 and 743-854.

CDR3 size: 13 residues. Looked up from germline, CDR1 is SGHNT and CDR2 is YYREEE (reference sequence). J gave up 5 bases and V 10 bases, and 11 bases lay outside the gene matches. Concerning this clone itself: Its antigen remains unidentified.

The assay was immunoSEQ multiplex PCR, and TCRdb's table has in-frame clones only and misses some. Of about 120,000 clones in the sample, around 92% are singletons; the top ten hold more than 13%. This clonotype was obtained from an adult in good health. Sequences were derived from peripheral blood, sampled on day 0 of AZD1222 vaccination. The chain employs TRBV5-4 and TRBJ2-7; 8 bases align to TRBD1. In DNA, the CDR3 is TGTGCCGTAGCCCGGGACAGGAGTCACGAGCAGTACTTC. It specifies CAVARDRSHEQYF.